The clone carrying this TCR beta chain occurred a few times. Its antigen remains unknown. The record originates from a study of blood T cells in healthy people across ages. Study outcomes and limitations: Fewer expanded clones and more diversity marked long-lived versus aged donors.

The CDR3 sequence is 13 residues long. Trimming removed 7 bases from V and 2 bases from J, with 5 bases in between. Germline loops: CDR1 KGHDR, CDR2 SFDVKD. The study isolated at least 6.5 million PBMCs from each sample. Alongside a J-beta primer mix, a sample-barcoded 5' primer served in a second PCR lasting about 7 to 12 cycles. Sequencing of every sample gave 2.5 million or more CDR3-containing paired-end reads. TCRdb itself ran the 5' RACE reads through MiXCR, one entry per CDR3 protein. Of fewer than 2 million distinct CDR3 sequences in the sample, about 39% are singletons; the top ten hold about 21%.

The V call is TRBV24-1, the J call TRBJ2-6; D is ambiguous. This sequence was found in a human donor in good health. Source material: blood. CDR3 coding DNA: TGTGCCACCAGCATCACTGGGGCCAACGTCCTGACTTTC. As protein: CATSITGANVLTF.